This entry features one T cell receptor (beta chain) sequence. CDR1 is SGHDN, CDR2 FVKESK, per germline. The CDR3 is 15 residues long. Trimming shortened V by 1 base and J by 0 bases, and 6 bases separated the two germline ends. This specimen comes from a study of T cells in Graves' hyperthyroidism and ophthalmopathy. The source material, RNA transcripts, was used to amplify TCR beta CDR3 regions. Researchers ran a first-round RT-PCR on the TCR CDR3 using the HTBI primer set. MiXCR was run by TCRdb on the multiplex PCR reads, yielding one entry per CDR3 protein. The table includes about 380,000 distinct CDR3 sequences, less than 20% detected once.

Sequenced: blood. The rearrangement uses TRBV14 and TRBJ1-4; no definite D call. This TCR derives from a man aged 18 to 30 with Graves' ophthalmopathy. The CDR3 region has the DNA TGTGCCAGCAGCCAAGGGTGGGCAACTAATGAAAAACTGTTTTTT. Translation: CASSQGWATNEKLFF.